This TCR beta chain comes out of a study of blood T cell repertoires in COVID-19. Study in general: COVID-19 samples, acute and convalescent, were from the United States, Italy and Spain.

How the authors handled the data: Estimates of nucleated cell counts were drawn from the amplification of reference gene primers. Method: immunoSEQ multiplex PCR; TCRdb's copy keeps in-frame clones and lacks some. The D gene and trimming were derived from the DNA, and the V and J assignments and clone size from that table. The sample lists almost 55,000 clones, 84% occurring once. With 6 bases removed from V and 3 bases from J, the gap between germline ends came to 11 bases. The V gene's germline CDR1 is MDHEN and CDR2 SYDVKM. This CDR3 spans 14 amino acids. V usage is TRBV28 and J usage is TRBJ1-4; a possible D gene is TRBD1 (6 bases). Material for sequencing was peripheral blood. This TCR was recovered from a middle-aged man with acute or convalescent COVID-19. CDR3 region: CASSLGAANEKLFF. CDR3 DNA: TGTGCCAGCAGCCTGGGGGCGGCTAATGAAAAACTGTTTTTT.